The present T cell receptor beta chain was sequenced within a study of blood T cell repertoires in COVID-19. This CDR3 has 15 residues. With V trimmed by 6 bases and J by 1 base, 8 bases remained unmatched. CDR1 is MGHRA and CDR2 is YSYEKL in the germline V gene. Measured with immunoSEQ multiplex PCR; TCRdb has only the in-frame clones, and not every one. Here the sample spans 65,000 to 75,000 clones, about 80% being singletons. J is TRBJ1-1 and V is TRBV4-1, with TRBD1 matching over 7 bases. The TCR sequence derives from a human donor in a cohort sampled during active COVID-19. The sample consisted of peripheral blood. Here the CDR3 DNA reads TGCGCCAGCAGACATACAGACAGGGAGAACACTGAAGCTTTCTTT. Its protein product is CASRHTDRENTEAFF.